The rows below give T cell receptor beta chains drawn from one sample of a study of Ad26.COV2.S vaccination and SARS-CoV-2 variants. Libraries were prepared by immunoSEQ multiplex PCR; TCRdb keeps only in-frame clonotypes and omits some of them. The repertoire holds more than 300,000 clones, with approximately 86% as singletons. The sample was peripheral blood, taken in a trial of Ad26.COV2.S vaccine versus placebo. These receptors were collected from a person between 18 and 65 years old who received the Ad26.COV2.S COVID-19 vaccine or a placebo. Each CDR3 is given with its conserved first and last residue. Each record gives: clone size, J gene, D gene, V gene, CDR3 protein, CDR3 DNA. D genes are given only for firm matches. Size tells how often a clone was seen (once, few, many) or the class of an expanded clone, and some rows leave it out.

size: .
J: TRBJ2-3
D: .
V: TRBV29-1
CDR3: CSVGLNTDTQYF
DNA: TGCAGCGTTGGACTAAACACAGATACGCAGTATTTT

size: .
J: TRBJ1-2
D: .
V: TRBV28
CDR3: CASSSSPTGRGYTF
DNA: TGTGCCAGCAGTTCCTCCCCCACAGGGCGAGGCTACACCTTC

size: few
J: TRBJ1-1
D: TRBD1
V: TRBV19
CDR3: CASSPGTGSGTEAFF
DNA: TGTGCCAGTAGTCCCGGGACAGGTTCGGGCACTGAAGCTTTCTTT

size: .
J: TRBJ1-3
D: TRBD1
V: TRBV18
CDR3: CASSPLRGTGLSGNTIYF
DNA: TGTGCCAGCTCACCACTACGCGGGACAGGGCTATCTGGAAACACCATATATTTT

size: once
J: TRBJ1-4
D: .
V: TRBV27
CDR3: CASSSKGVLEKLFF
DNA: TGTGCCAGCAGTTCGAAAGGGGTATTAGAAAAACTGTTTTTT

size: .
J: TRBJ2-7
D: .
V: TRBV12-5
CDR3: CASRTSGSSYEQYF
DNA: TGTGCTAGTCGCACCTCAGGTAGCTCCTACGAGCAGTACTTC

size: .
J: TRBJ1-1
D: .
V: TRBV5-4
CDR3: CASLNLAANTEAFF
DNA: TGTGCCAGCCTAAATTTGGCCGCTAACACTGAAGCTTTCTTT

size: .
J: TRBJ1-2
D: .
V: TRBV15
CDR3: CATSRDNWTPINYGYTF
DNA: TGTGCCACCAGCAGAGATAACTGGACCCCCATTAACTATGGCTACACCTTC

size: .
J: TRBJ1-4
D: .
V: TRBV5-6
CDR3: CASSSQGSTNEKLFF
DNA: TGTGCCAGCAGCTCCCAGGGTTCAACTAATGAAAAACTGTTTTTT

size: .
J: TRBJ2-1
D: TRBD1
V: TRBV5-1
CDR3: CASSNRGNEQFF
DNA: TGCGCCAGCAGTAACAGGGGCAATGAGCAGTTCTTC

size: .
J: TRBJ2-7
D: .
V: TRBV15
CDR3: CATSSRPGYEQYF
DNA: TGTGCCACCAGCAGTAGGCCCGGCTACGAGCAGTACTTC

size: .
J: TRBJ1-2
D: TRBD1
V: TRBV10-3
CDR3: CAIKRDREGVVYTF
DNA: TGTGCCATCAAAAGGGACAGGGAGGGTGTTGTCTACACCTTC

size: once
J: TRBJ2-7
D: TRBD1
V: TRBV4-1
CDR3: CASSQERPGTGTNEQYF
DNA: TGCGCCAGCAGCCAAGAGCGCCCCGGGACAGGGACCAACGAGCAGTACTTC

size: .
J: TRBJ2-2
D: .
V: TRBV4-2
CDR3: CASSQDKGGGRNTGELFF
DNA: TGTGCCAGCAGCCAAGATAAGGGTGGGGGCCGGAACACCGGGGAGCTGTTTTTT

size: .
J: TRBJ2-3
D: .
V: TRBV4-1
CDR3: CASSQDRTPDTQYF
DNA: TGCGCCAGCAGCCAAGATCGGACCCCAGATACGCAGTATTTT

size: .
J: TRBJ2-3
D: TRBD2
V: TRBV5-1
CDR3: CASSTIAGATTDTQYF
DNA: TGCGCCAGCAGTACTATAGCGGGGGCCACGACGGATACGCAGTATTTT

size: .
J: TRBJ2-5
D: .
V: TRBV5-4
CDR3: CASSYTQGIMETQYF
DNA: TGTGCCAGCAGCTATACCCAGGGTATTATGGAGACCCAGTACTTC

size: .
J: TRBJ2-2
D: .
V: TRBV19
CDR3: CASRGVDGELFF
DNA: TGTGCCAGCCGAGGGGTGGACGGGGAGCTGTTTTTT

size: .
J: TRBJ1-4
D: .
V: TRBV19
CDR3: CASSSHQEVEGNEKLFF
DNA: TGTGCCAGTAGTTCCCATCAGGAGGTTGAGGGGAATGAAAAACTGTTTTTT

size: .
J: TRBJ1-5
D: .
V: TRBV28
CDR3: CAISSASQPQHF
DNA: TGTGCCATTTCCTCGGCCTCGCAGCCCCAGCATTTT

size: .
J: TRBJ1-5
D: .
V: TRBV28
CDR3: CASNQELGSGNQPQHF
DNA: TGTGCCAGCAACCAAGAGTTGGGGTCAGGGAATCAGCCCCAGCATTTT

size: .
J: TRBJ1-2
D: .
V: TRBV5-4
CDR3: CASSLDSYGYTF
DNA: TGTGCCAGCAGCTTGGACAGCTATGGCTACACCTTC

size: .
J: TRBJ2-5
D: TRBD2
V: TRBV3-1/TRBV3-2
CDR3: CASSQGGYSGGGETQYF
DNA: TGTGCCAGCAGCCAAGGCGGGTATAGCGGGGGGGGAGAGACCCAGTACTTC

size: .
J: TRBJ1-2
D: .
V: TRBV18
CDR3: CASSPMGSGYTF
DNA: TGTGCCAGCTCACCAATGGGGTCTGGCTACACCTTC

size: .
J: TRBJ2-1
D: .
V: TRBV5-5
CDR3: CASSLAHNEQFF
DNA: TGTGCCAGCAGCTTGGCTCACAATGAGCAGTTCTTC

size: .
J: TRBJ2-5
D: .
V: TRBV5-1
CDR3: CASSMWSGATAGTQYF
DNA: TGCGCCAGCAGCATGTGGTCCGGGGCTACGGCCGGGACCCAGTACTTC

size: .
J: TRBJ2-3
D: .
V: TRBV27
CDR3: CASRTILRGTTDTQYF
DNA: TGTGCCAGCAGAACTATCCTAAGGGGGACCACAGATACGCAGTATTTT

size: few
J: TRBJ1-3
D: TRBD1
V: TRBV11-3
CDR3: CASSWGQRNTIYF
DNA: TGTGCCAGCAGCTGGGGACAGAGAAACACCATATATTTT

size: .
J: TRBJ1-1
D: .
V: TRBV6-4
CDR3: CASSDRDNTEAFF
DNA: TGTGCCAGCAGTGACCGGGACAACACTGAAGCTTTCTTT

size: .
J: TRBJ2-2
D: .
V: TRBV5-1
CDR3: CASSLARGVTGELFF
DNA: TGCGCCAGCAGCTTGGCCAGGGGGGTCACCGGGGAGCTGTTTTTT

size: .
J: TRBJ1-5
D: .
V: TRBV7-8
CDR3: CASSLVSNQPQHF
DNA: TGTGCCAGCAGCTTAGTCAGCAATCAGCCCCAGCATTTT

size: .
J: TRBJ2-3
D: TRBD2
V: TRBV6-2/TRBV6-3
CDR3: CASSYTSGGSDTQYF
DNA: TGTGCCAGCAGTTATACTAGCGGGGGTTCGGATACGCAGTATTTT

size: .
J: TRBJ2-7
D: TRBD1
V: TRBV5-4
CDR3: CASSLGGTDTYEQYF
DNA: TGTGCCAGCAGCTTGGGTGGGACAGACACCTACGAGCAGTACTTC

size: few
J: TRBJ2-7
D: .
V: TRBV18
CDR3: CASSPLGQRSYEQYF
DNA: TGTGCCAGCTCACCTCTCGGACAGCGGTCCTACGAGCAGTACTTC

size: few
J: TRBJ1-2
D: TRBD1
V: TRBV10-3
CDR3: CAISDGQGVIYGYTF
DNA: TGTGCCATCAGTGATGGACAGGGAGTTATCTATGGCTACACCTTC

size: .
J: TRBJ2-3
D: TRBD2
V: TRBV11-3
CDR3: CASSLGGGFTDTQYF
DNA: TGTGCCAGCAGCTTAGGCGGGGGGTTCACAGATACGCAGTATTTT

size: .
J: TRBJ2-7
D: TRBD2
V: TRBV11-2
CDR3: CASSFSGEAYEQYF
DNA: TGTGCCAGCAGCTTCAGCGGGGAGGCCTACGAGCAGTACTTC

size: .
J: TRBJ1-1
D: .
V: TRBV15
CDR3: CATSREVRGGAFF
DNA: TGTGCCACCAGCAGAGAGGTCCGTGGAGGAGCTTTCTTT

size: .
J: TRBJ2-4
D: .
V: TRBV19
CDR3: CASSTDRAGGWAKNIQYF
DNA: TGTGCCAGTAGTACTGACAGGGCCGGGGGTTGGGCCAAAAACATTCAGTACTTC

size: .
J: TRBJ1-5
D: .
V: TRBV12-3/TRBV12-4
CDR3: CASSFSQNQPQHF
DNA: TGTGCCAGCAGTTTCAGTCAAAATCAGCCCCAGCATTTT

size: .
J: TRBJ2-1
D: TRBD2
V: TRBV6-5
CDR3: CASIIAGGLVNEQFF
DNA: TGTGCCAGCATTATAGCGGGGGGGCTCGTAAATGAGCAGTTCTTC